The 16 T cell receptor beta chains below all came from one sample that was sequenced in a study of T cell repertoires in cytomegalovirus infection. TCRdb reanalysed the reads using MiXCR and keeps one entry per CDR3 protein. The sample has around 750,000 distinct CDR3 sequences, about 31% seen once; the top ten hold 9.5% to 15%. These TCRs' antigens remain unknown. Sequenced here: cultured CD8+ T cells from PBMCs, sampled from culture after CMV antigen stimulation. These receptors originate from a human donor in good health (CMV status not recorded). Some clones in this sample may be carry-over from other donors' samples.

This clonotype was detected a few times. This chain connects TRBV15 to TRBJ2-2; possibly TRBD1 for D (6 bases). This CDR3 region has 18 residues. V was clipped by 0 bases and J by 3 bases, with 17 bases between them. Germline V lookup: CDR1 LNHNV, CDR2 YYDKDF (reference sequence). The CDR3 DNA follows: TGTGCCACCAGCAGAGATCGGGCGGTAGGGGGTCACACCGGGGAGCTGTTTTTT. It encodes CATSRDRAVGGHTGELFF. The full variable domain, rest sourced from reference TRBV15 and TRBJ2-2, is DAMVIQNPRYQVTQFGKPVTLSCSQTLNHNVMYWYQQKSSQAPKLLFHYYDKDFNNEADTPDNFQSRRPNTSFCFLDIRSPGLGDTAMYLCATSRDRAVGGHTGELFFGEGSRLTVL.

The chain is built from TRBV4-1 and TRBJ1-4, with no clear D. Looked up from germline, CDR1 is MGHRA and CDR2 is YSYEKL. Trimming shortened V by 0 bases and J by 8 bases, and 10 bases separated the two germline ends. The CDR3 consists of 14 residues. The CDR3 loop is CASSQDSVGEKLFF. CDR3 coding DNA: TGCGCCAGCAGCCAAGATTCGGTGGGGGAAAAACTGTTTTTT.

This chain links TRBV27 with TRBJ1-5, with 7 bases lining up with TRBD1. The CDR3 has 17 amino acids. Germline lookup yields CDR1 MNHEY and CDR2 SMNVEV (reference sequence). The trim removed 2 bases at V and 0 bases at J, leaving 7 bases unmatched. The chain's CDR3 is CASSLQGGYNSNQPQHF. The CDR3 DNA is TGTGCCAGCAGTTTACAGGGGGGATACAATAGCAATCAGCCCCAGCATTTT.

In its sample, this clonotype was seen a few times. The V gene is TRBV7-9, the J gene TRBJ1-2; D is unresolved. The CDR3 sequence is 16 residues long. V lost 0 bases and J lost 0, with 11 bases in between. Germline lookup yields CDR1 SEHNR and CDR2 FQNEAQ (reference sequence). This CDR3 reads CASSLAWQIPNYGYTF. The CDR3, as DNA: TGTGCCAGCAGCTTAGCTTGGCAGATACCTAACTATGGCTACACCTTC.

This clonotype was recorded many times. The chain uses TRBV7-9 and TRBJ1-2; 9 bases agree with TRBD1. CDR1 and CDR2 from the germline V gene are SEHNR and FQNEAQ (reference sequence). The CDR3 loop spans 14 amino acids. J was trimmed by 2 bases and V by 5 bases; bases with no gene match: 3. The CDR3 nucleotides are TGTGCCAGCAGCCGGGACAGGGCCAACTATGGCTACACCTTC. Translated, it gives CASSRDRANYGYTF.

The rearrangement uses TRBV7-2 and TRBJ2-3; D assignment may be TRBD1 or TRBD2 (5 bases each). The V and J ends lost 0 bases and 2 bases respectively, with 12 bases between them. Per the germline V gene, CDR1 is SGHTA and CDR2 is FQGNSA. This CDR3 contains 16 residues. The CDR3 nucleotides read TGTGCCAGCAGCTTAGCGGGGCGGGCCACCACAGATACGCAGTATTTT. This codes for CASSLAGRATTDTQYF.

The chain recombines TRBV5-4 with TRBJ2-1, with D maybe TRBD2 (5 bases). V was trimmed by 10 bases and J by 3 bases, leaving 14 bases between them. The germline CDR1 and CDR2 sequences are SGHNT and YYREEE (reference sequence). There are 13 residues in the CDR3. The CDR3 bases are TGTGCCTGGGAGTCACCCGACTACAATGAGCAGTTCTTC. Its protein product is CAWESPDYNEQFF.

The rearrangement uses TRBV11-2 and TRBJ2-7; D could derive from TRBD1 or TRBD2 (5 bases each). Trimming stripped 5 bases from V and 3 bases from J, with 11 bases between. Germline CDR1 reads SGHAT; CDR2 reads FQNNGV. The CDR3 totals 13 residues. The CDR3 DNA follows: TGTGCCAGCAGCACAGGTGGGGGCTACGAGCAGTACGTC. It yields the protein CASSTGGGYEQYV.

The chain carries TRBV6-5 and TRBJ2-5; D is undetermined. The CDR3 sequence is 15 residues long. Between the trimmed V and J ends, which lost 2 bases and 1 base, there was a span of 11 bases. Germline V gene lookup returns CDR1 MNHEY and CDR2 SVGAGI. The CDR3 here is CASSYVAVRQETQYF. CDR3 DNA sequence: TGTGCCAGCAGTTACGTAGCAGTTCGCCAAGAGACCCAGTACTTC.

In its sample, this clonotype was seen a few times. V and J are TRBV6-5 and TRBJ2-1; no definite D call. The CDR3 runs to 14 residues. Germline lookup yields CDR1 MNHEY and CDR2 SVGAGI. The V end lost 3 bases, the J end lost 2 bases, and 8 bases lay between the germline ends. CDR3 bases: TGTGCCAGCAGTTATGGCAGGCCCTACAATGAGCAGTTCTTC. It yields the protein CASSYGRPYNEQFF.

This clonotype showed up just a few times. The gene calls are TRBV7-9 and TRBJ1-5; 8 bases match TRBD1. After removal of 6 bases from V and 3 bases from J, the junction contained 13 bases not matched to a gene. CDR3 length: 17 residues. Germline CDR1 SEHNR, CDR2 FQNEAQ (reference sequence). The CDR3 coding sequence is TGTGCCAGCAGTTATACCAGGGGGCTCCCCAACAATCAGCCCCAGCATTTT. This gives the protein CASSYTRGLPNNQPQHF.

J is TRBJ2-5 and V is TRBV4-3; 7 nucleotides line up with TRBD2. J was trimmed by 5 bases and V by 1 base; bases with no gene match: 10. The CDR3 loop spans 16 amino acids. The germline V gene has CDR1 LGHNA and CDR2 YSLEER. The CDR3 protein is CASSQGSSGYRETQYF. The CDR3 nucleotides are TGCGCCAGCAGCCAAGGGTCTAGCGGATACCGGGAGACCCAGTACTTC.

This clonotype was seen only a few times. The rearrangement links TRBV7-9 to TRBJ2-3; TRBD2 matches at 7 bases. The CDR3 contains 13 residues. V gave up 4 bases and J gave up 6 bases; unmatched junction bases: 4. The germline gives CDR1 SEHNR, CDR2 FQNEAQ (reference sequence). This CDR3 reads CASSSPGGDTQYF. The CDR3 region has the DNA TGTGCCAGCAGCTCCCCCGGGGGGGATACGCAGTATTTT.

The chain has TRBV4-1 and TRBJ2-5, with TRBD1 identical over 7 bases. V was clipped by 1 base and J by 0 bases; unmatched bases: 14. This CDR3 spans 19 amino acids. Germline CDR1 and CDR2: MGHRA and YSYEKL. The CDR3 sequence is CASSQGVLGGTVYQETQYF. The CDR3 DNA is TGCGCCAGCAGCCAAGGCGTACTAGGTGGGACAGTATACCAAGAGACCCAGTACTTC.

About this clonotype: A much larger clonotype is one base distant, so this may be a read error. The CDR3 coding sequence is TGTGCCAGCAGTTACTCGTCAGGCCCTTCCTACAATAAGCAGTTCTTC. Translating it yields CASSYSSGPSYNKQFF. This chain joins TRBV6-2 or TRBV6-3 and TRBJ2-1; D is unclear. This CDR3 comprises 16 residues. Per germline, CDR1 MNHEY and CDR2 SVGEGT.

This clonotype was counted between two and nine times. V gene TRBV7-6 combines with J gene TRBJ2-5; perhaps TRBD1 as D (6 bases). CDR1 is SGHVS and CDR2 is FNYEAQ in the germline V gene. Trimming took 6 bases from V and 7 from J, leaving 18 bases between them. This CDR3 spans 14 amino acids. Written as DNA, the CDR3 is TGTGCCAGCAGTCAAGTAGACAGGCTCGGGACCCAGTACTTC. Its protein is CASSQVDRLGTQYF.